These T cell receptor beta chains were read from a single sample in a study of early T cells in non-severe SARS-CoV-2 infection. TCRdb independently ran MiXCR on the 5' RACE reads; one entry per CDR3 protein. The sample shows around 76,000 distinct CDR3 sequences, about 14% of them seen only once. This sample comprised whole blood, obtained at baseline. The receptors derive from an adult who was a healthcare worker with PCR-confirmed SARS-CoV-2 infection or an uninfected control (not recorded which). Both conserved end residues are part of each CDR3. Clone size appears in some rows only: once, few, many, or a class for an expanded clone.

j_call,v_call,clone_size,cdr3_aa
TRBJ2-1,TRBV2,.,CASRGVAKSYNEQFF
TRBJ2-5,TRBV7-9,.,CASSRQLQETQYF
TRBJ2-2,TRBV6-2/TRBV6-3,many,CASTDWTGRNTGELFF
TRBJ2-7,TRBV3-1,many,CASSHRGLAVYEQYF
TRBJ2-3,TRBV5-6,many,CASSLRAGGQTDTQYF
TRBJ1-2,TRBV2,few,CASSAEGYGYTF
TRBJ1-3,TRBV28,many,CASRWDSSGNTIYF
TRBJ1-1,TRBV3-1,.,CASSHRQGSAFF
TRBJ2-7,TRBV20-1,few,CSARPQNEQYF
TRBJ2-7,TRBV30,.,CAWTPLGPLANSEQYF
TRBJ2-1,TRBV10-1,.,CAMRNEQFF
TRBJ2-1,TRBV7-8,once,CASRSGSYNGQFF
TRBJ1-4,TRBV27,.,CASSLREYPGAQDEKLFF
TRBJ1-1,TRBV18,.,CATTGQANTEAFF
TRBJ2-3,TRBV29-1,.,CSALRGQKTDTQYF
TRBJ2-1,TRBV5-6,.,CASSLLTSGGNEQFF
TRBJ2-3,TRBV5-1,few,CASTLAGGKEDTQYF
TRBJ1-5,TRBV19,.,CASSIGNQPQHF
TRBJ1-1,TRBV18,many,CASSPEQGSGTEAFF
TRBJ2-6,TRBV20-1,.,CSAVSSWHSGANVPTF
TRBJ2-7,TRBV12-3/TRBV12-4,few,CASTRGVPNYEQYF
TRBJ2-3,TRBV2,many,CASRDRGDTQYF
TRBJ2-7,TRBV20-1,.,CSATRLAGPYEQYF
TRBJ2-1,TRBV6-6,few,CASSSGLEEHNEQFF
TRBJ1-1,TRBV7-8,.,CASSRTAEAFF
TRBJ1-6,TRBV21-1,few,CASSAGNNSPLHF
TRBJ1-1,TRBV7-8,few,CASSPPRNTEAFF
TRBJ1-6,TRBV5-1,.,CASSSGQNSPLHF
TRBJ2-1,TRBV5-6,few,CASSLRRAYNEQFF
TRBJ2-2,TRBV4-2,few,CASSQEARMRGELFF
TRBJ1-1,TRBV7-9,few,CASSPIVSANTEAFF
TRBJ2-3,TRBV20-1,.,CSASPTDTQYF
TRBJ1-2,TRBV19,.,CASANRGTAINYGYTF
TRBJ2-7,TRBV14,many,CASSPSRANSYEQYF
TRBJ2-7,TRBV5-4,many,CASSSDRSSYEQYF
TRBJ2-5,TRBV2,few,CASSLAGGWPQETQYF
TRBJ2-7,TRBV29-1,.,CSVDVFRTGSYEQYF
TRBJ1-1,TRBV27,.,CASSLRGNVAEAFF
TRBJ2-3,TRBV15,.,CATSRGLAGVSDTQYF
TRBJ2-7,TRBV6-6,many,CASSYSSWQYF
TRBJ2-5,TRBV12-3/TRBV12-4,many,CASSLLGPGETQYF
TRBJ2-1,TRBV9,many,CASSVAGEGPLDEQFF
TRBJ2-1,TRBV20-1,many,CSVGTGGNNEQFF
TRBJ2-1,TRBV29-1,.,CSVVGRSEFNEQFF
TRBJ2-7,TRBV5-1,few,CASSLYGSYEQYF
TRBJ2-1,TRBV10-3,few,CAISELGAPSDEQFF
TRBJ2-1,TRBV7-3,many,CASSPRPQGEQFF
TRBJ1-1,TRBV11-1,.,CASSSRDSLWNTEVFF
TRBJ1-3,TRBV9,few,CASSAHQAPGNTIYF
TRBJ2-3,TRBV9,many,CASSVEAGPQGAQYF
TRBJ2-7,TRBV7-9,few,CASSLGQGQLALEQYF
TRBJ2-5,TRBV5-4,.,CATSRADGTQYF